The clone carrying this TCR beta chain was recorded many times. The antigen remains undetermined. The data derive from a study of Graves' ophthalmopathy and Graves' hyperthyroidism. Findings of the study overall: The authors also found most expanded thyroid clonotypes above 0.001 frequency in blood. Its predictions of ophthalmopathy progression gave the model approximately 65% sensitivity and 72.22% specificity.

Uncontrolled infections, pregnancy, lactation or other autoimmune diseases led to patient exclusion. The evidence that diagnosis relied on was clinical symptoms, serum thyroxine, TRAb, thyroid ultrasound and orbital computed tomography. The germline V and J ends were trimmed by 6 bases and 3 bases, with 8 bases remaining between them. The CDR3 length is 12 residues. The germline gives CDR1 SNHLY, CDR2 FYNNEI. The sequenced template was RNA, covering the TCR beta CDR3 region. In the first round, RT-PCR was carried out with HTBI primers, and a multiplex PCR formed the second round. TCRdb called the multiplex PCR reads again in MiXCR, with one record for every CDR3 protein. The sample lists more than 1,000,000 distinct CDR3 sequences, roughly 35% seen once, with 11% in the top ten.

The chain employs TRBV2 and TRBJ2-5; D is undetermined. This TCR came from an adult man with Graves' hyperthyroidism. Material: peripheral blood or thyroid tissue (not recorded which). CDR3 bases: TGTGCCAGCAGCGTTACGGAAGAGACCCAGTACTTC. This translates into CASSVTEETQYF.